The clone carrying this TCR beta chain shows up as medium-sized by frequency. What it binds is not known. These data originate in a study of human CD8 memory T cell subsets. Broader study findings: Stem-like memory T cells and precursor exhausted T cells both came out with similarly high diversity, but effector memory cells did not. Chao1 estimates indicated that stem-like memory T cells may be more diverse than precursor exhausted T cells.

Negative magnetic selection enriched total CD8+ T cells. It was UMI-labeled 5' RACE by which the TCR beta libraries were made. Per the authors' pipeline: Functional CDR3 beta clonotypes numbered 3,000 to 18,000 per TCR beta library. With the 5' RACE reads reprocessed, TCRdb shows one record per CDR3 protein and no DNA. The V and J calls reflect TCRdb's pipeline rather than the authors' work. In total, the table holds several thousand distinct CDR3 sequences. The receptor was derived from a human donor in good health. What was sequenced was CD8+ T cells from PBMCs.

The CDR3 is CASSERDRGNEQYF. The chain is built from TRBV19 and TRBJ2-7; TCRdb's D gene call, TRBD1, goes unchecked for lack of DNA. Germline-derived CDR1 and CDR2 are LNHDA and SQIVND (reference sequence). This CDR3 has 14 amino acids.